A selection of T cell receptor beta chains follows, all from one sample in a study of beta chain features in type 1 diabetes. Assay: immunoSEQ multiplex PCR; the TCRdb copy retains only in-frame clones and omits some. The sample lists fewer than 350,000 clones; 7.5% to 9.5% were seen once. Sequencing was performed on central memory CD4+ T cells from blood. The receptors were gathered from a woman under 30 in good health. The CDR3 runs from the conserved cysteine through the conserved F or W. D genes are given only for firm matches. Rows may omit the clone size; those that give it use once, few, many or a size class.

j_call clone_size cdr3_length v_call d_call cdr3_nt cdr3_aa
TRBJ1-5 few 13 TRBV7-2 . TGTGCCAGCAGCGCGACACGGAATCAGCCCCAGCATTTT CASSATRNQPQHF
TRBJ1-5 . 15 TRBV5-6 . TGTGCCAGCAGCTTAGGTGTGGCTAGCAATCAGCCCCAGCATTTT CASSLGVASNQPQHF
TRBJ2-5 few 13 TRBV7-3 . TGTGCCAGCAGCCCCGGCCCTCAAGAGACCCAGTACTTC CASSPGPQETQYF
TRBJ2-4 few 15 TRBV27 . TGTGCCAGCAGCCCCACGGGCGGTCGCAAAAACATTCAGTACTTC CASSPTGGRKNIQYF
TRBJ1-1 . 14 TRBV7-3 . TGTGCCAGCAGCTTATCGGGAGAGGGCACTGAAGCTTTCTTT CASSLSGEGTEAFF
TRBJ1-2 . 14 TRBV7-2 . TGTGCCAGCAGCGCCATCCTGGTGGGGAGGGGCTACACCTTC CASSAILVGRGYTF
TRBJ2-1 . 15 TRBV9 TRBD2 TGTGCCAGCAGCCCTCTAGCGGGTACATACAATGAGCAGTTCTTC CASSPLAGTYNEQFF
TRBJ1-1 . 13 TRBV7-2 . TGTGCCAGCAGCTTCAGGATGGCCACTGAAGCTTTCTTT CASSFRMATEAFF
TRBJ2-5 few 16 TRBV9 TRBD2 TGTGCCAGCAGCGTATCTTTTAGTGCTAGCGGGGAGACCCAGTACTTC CASSVSFSASGETQYF
TRBJ2-3 few 16 TRBV6-6 TRBD1 TGTGCCATCAGTCCACACAGGGGCGATGGCACAGATACGCAGTATTTT CAISPHRGDGTDTQYF
TRBJ1-1 many 11 TRBV2 . TGTGCCAGCAGTGTAGGGGCTGAAGCTTTCTTT CASSVGAEAFF
TRBJ2-7 . 16 TRBV12-5 TRBD1 TGTGCTAGTGGTTTGGTGTTGGGACAGGGTCCCTACGAGCAGTACTTC CASGLVLGQGPYEQYF
TRBJ1-1 many 12 TRBV7-2 . TGTGCCAGCAGCTTACAACAGGCAGAAGCTTTCTTT CASSLQQAEAFF
TRBJ2-5 few 16 TRBV7-9 TRBD1 TGTGCCAGCAGCTACCCACCGGGACAGGGCCAAGAGACCCAGTACTTC CASSYPPGQGQETQYF
TRBJ1-5 few 14 TRBV7-2 . TGTGCCAGCAGCCCCGGGGGGTTCAATCAGCCCCAGCATTTT CASSPGGFNQPQHF
TRBJ1-1 few 15 TRBV2 TRBD1 TGTGCCAGCAGTGAGCCGGACAGGGGGCGACCTGAAGCTTTCTTT CASSEPDRGRPEAFF
TRBJ2-7 few 12 TRBV7-3 . TGTGCCAGCGGACTTCCCGGCAGCGAGCAGTACTTC CASGLPGSEQYF
TRBJ2-5 few 16 TRBV23-1 . TGCGCCAGCAGTCCGGCGCGTGACAGGACCCAAGAGACCCAGTACTTC CASSPARDRTQETQYF
TRBJ1-5 . 15 TRBV2 . TGTGCCAGCACCAAAGACACCCCTGGCAATCAGCCCCAGCATTTT CASTKDTPGNQPQHF
TRBJ1-6 few 16 TRBV7-2 . TGTGCCAGCAGCTTATTTCTGGGGGCGGGAAATTCACCCCTCCACTTT CASSLFLGAGNSPLHF
TRBJ2-7 few 13 TRBV7-2 . TGTGCCAGCAGCTTAGGGGGTTACAACGAGCAGTACTTC CASSLGGYNEQYF
TRBJ1-6 few 16 TRBV4-2 TRBD1 TGTGCCAGCACCCCGAGCCGGGGACAGCTTAATTCACCCCTCCACTTT CASTPSRGQLNSPLHF
TRBJ1-1 few 14 TRBV4-2 . TGTGCCAGCAGCCAAGACGGACGGGGAAGGACGATTTTCTTT CASSQDGRGRTIFF
TRBJ2-5 few 14 TRBV7-9 . TGTGCCAGCAGCTTGGAGAGAGGGAGAGAGACCCAGTACTTC CASSLERGRETQYF
TRBJ2-6 few 20 TRBV4-3 . TGCGCCAGCAGCCAAGATCTAGGCAGGGAGACAAGCTCTGGGGCCAACGTCCTGACTTTC CASSQDLGRETSSGANVLTF
TRBJ2-3 few 14 TRBV7-2 TRBD2 TGTGCCAGCAGCTTAGTCCGGGAGGCAGATACGCAGTATTTT CASSLVREADTQYF
TRBJ1-2 . 16 TRBV28 . TGTGCCAGCAGTCCCCACCGGCCGGGGGCTAACTATGGCTACACCTTC CASSPHRPGANYGYTF
TRBJ2-1 . 16 TRBV27 TRBD1 TGTGCCAGCAGTCCCGCCGACAGGGACTCCTACAATGAGCAGTTCTTC CASSPADRDSYNEQFF
TRBJ1-2 few 14 TRBV11-2 . TGTGCCAGCAGCTTAGGTGCCGGGGACTATGGCTACACCTTC CASSLGAGDYGYTF